This TCR beta chain stems from a study of blood T cells in healthy people across ages. The study, taken as a whole, reports: Both naive CD4+ cell counts and diversity were greater in long-lived donors than in aged donors.

Alongside a J-beta primer mix, a sample-barcoded 5' primer served in a second PCR lasting about 6 to 11 cycles. A template-switch adaptor containing 12 random nucleotides labeled each cDNA molecule. MiXCR, applied by TCRdb to the 5' RACE reads, yields one record per CDR3 protein. This sample has around 1.5 million distinct CDR3 sequences, with around 35% found just once. All donors came from Russia, were Caucasian and healthy, and spanned ages about 6 to 95. On this clonotype itself: Its antigen is unidentified.

The CDR3 runs to 17 residues. V shed 5 bases and J 8 bases; nucleotides not matched to a gene: 14. The V gene is TRBV12-3 or TRBV12-4, the J gene TRBJ2-1; TRBD1 aligns across 11 bases. Sequenced input: blood. This sequence was found in a woman between 25 and 40 years old in good health. The CDR3 protein is CASSPGTGGNIVDEQFF. CDR3 nucleotides: TGTGCCAGCAGTCCGGGGACAGGGGGTAACATAGTCGATGAGCAGTTCTTC.